Below are 30 T cell receptor beta chains sequenced from a single sample in a study of blood T cell repertoires in COVID-19. Assay used: immunoSEQ multiplex PCR; TCRdb lists only in-frame clones, some missing. The repertoire holds about 200,000 clones, with 89% as singletons. The sequenced sample was PBMCs or T cells enriched from blood (not recorded which). The receptors stem from a woman between 40 and 55 years old with acute COVID-19.

The rearrangement uses TRBV9 and TRBJ2-3; D gene unclear. Germline V gene sequence: CDR1 SGDLS, CDR2 YYNGEE. This CDR3 is built from 15 residues. V was cut by 0 bases and J by 0 bases, with 8 bases left in between. This chain's CDR3 is CASSVGYTSTDTQYF. CDR3 nucleotide sequence: TGTGCCAGCAGCGTAGGCTATACTAGCACAGATACGCAGTATTTT.

The chain is built from TRBV30 and TRBJ2-2, with 9 bases aligning to TRBD1. The germline V gene has CDR1 GTSNPN and CDR2 SVGIG (reference sequence). The CDR3 covers 15 residues. V gave up 3 bases and J gave up 6 bases; unmatched junction bases: 8. CDR3 loop: CAWRGTGMGAGELFF. CDR3 bases: TGTGCCTGGAGGGGGACAGGGATGGGCGCCGGGGAGCTGTTTTTT.

This chain links TRBV4-2 with TRBJ1-2, with D perhaps matching TRBD1 (5 bases). The CDR3 spans 14 residues. Trimming cost V 3 bases and J 3 bases, with 11 bases left between them. Germline V CDR1 and CDR2: LGHNA, YNFKEQ. This CDR3 reads CASSQSGGDYGYTF. The DNA for the CDR3 is TGTGCCAGCAGCCAGTCTGGAGGGGACTATGGCTACACCTTC.

In DNA form, the CDR3 reads TGTGCCAGCAGTTCAAGGGGGTTCTACGAGCAGTACTTC. Residues: CASSSRGFYEQYF. The V call is TRBV27, the J call TRBJ2-7; D is possibly TRBD1 (6 bases). V lost 4 bases, J lost 3 bases, and 10 bases lay in between. Germline-derived CDR1 and CDR2 are MNHEY and SMNVEV (reference sequence). This CDR3 is 13 amino acids long.

The V gene is TRBV4-1, the J gene TRBJ2-7, with 8 bases identical to TRBD2. V lost 0 bases and J lost 3; bases outside the gene matches: 10. Germline V gene sequence: CDR1 MGHRA, CDR2 YSYEKL. The CDR3 consists of 17 residues. Here the CDR3 DNA reads TGCGCCAGCAGCCAAGAACTTAGTCCTAGCGGGTTCTACGAGCAGTACTTC. Residues: CASSQELSPSGFYEQYF.

This clone has just one count. The chain employs TRBV7-2 and TRBJ2-7; TRBD2 matches 11 bases. V was clipped by 5 bases and J by 7 bases; unmatched bases: 16. CDR3 length: 17 amino acids. Germline V lookup: CDR1 SGHTA, CDR2 FQGNSA. CDR3 nucleotide sequence: TGTGCCAGCAGCCCCTCGGGATTAGCGGGGGGGCCAGGAGAGCAGTACTTC. Protein sequence: CASSPSGLAGGPGEQYF.

In its sample, this clone was seen once. V is TRBV7-9 and J is TRBJ1-2; tentatively, D is TRBD1 (5 bases). Germline assignment: CDR1 SEHNR and CDR2 FQNEAQ (reference sequence). The CDR3 is 14 residues long. Between the trimmed V and J ends, which lost 5 bases and 7 bases, there was a span of 17 bases. The CDR3 reads CASSQSSGLGGYTF. CDR3 bases: TGTGCCAGCAGCCAATCATCAGGGTTGGGTGGCTACACCTTC. Combining the CDR3 with reference TRBV7-9 and TRBJ1-2 gives the whole variable domain DTGVSQNPRHKITKRGQNVTFRCDPISEHNRLYWYRQTLGQGPEFLTYFQNEAQLEKSRLLSDRFSAERPKGSFSTLEIQRTEQGDSAMYLCASSQSSGLGGYTFGSGTRLTVV.

This rearrangement joins TRBV7-3 to TRBJ2-3, with TRBD1 identical over 7 bases. CDR3 length equals 13 residues. The germline gives CDR1 SGHTA, CDR2 FQGTGA. J was trimmed by 3 bases and V by 5 bases; bases with no gene match: 2. The CDR3 DNA reads TGTGCCAGCAGCCCGACAGGGACAGATACGCAGTATTTT. This gives the protein CASSPTGTDTQYF. The whole variable domain, remainder taken from reference TRBV7-3 and TRBJ2-3, is GAGVSQTPSNKVTEKGKYVELRCDPISGHTALYWYRQSLGQGPEFLIYFQGTGAADDSGLPNDRFFAVRPEGSVSTLKIQRTERGDSAVYLCASSPTGTDTQYFGPGTRLTVL.

This clone was recorded once. Written as DNA, the CDR3 is TGTGCCAGCAGTTTATTACAGGGAAAACTGTTTTTT. Translated, it gives CASSLLQGKLFF. This sequence joins TRBV28 and TRBJ1-4; maybe TRBD1 (6 bases). Germline CDR1 is MDHEN and CDR2 is SYDVKM. The germline V and J ends were trimmed by 1 base and 10 bases, with 7 bases remaining between them. This CDR3 contains 12 residues. The complete variable domain, with remaining parts taken from reference TRBV28 and TRBJ1-4, reads DVKVTQSSRYLVKRTGEKVFLECVQDMDHENMFWYRQDPGLGLRLIYFSYDVKMKEKGDIPEGYSVSREKKERFSLILESASTNQTSMYLCASSLLQGKLFFGSGTQLSVL.

This chain connects TRBV6-5 to TRBJ1-4; D gene unclear. The V gene lost 6 bases and the J gene lost 4 bases, with 9 bases spanning the gap. The CDR3 is 13 amino acids. The germline CDR1 and CDR2 sequences are MNHEY and SVGAGI. CDR3 bases: TGTGCCAGCAGCAGTAAGTTTAATGAAAAACTGTTTTTT. Translated: CASSSKFNEKLFF.

This chain links TRBV18 with TRBJ1-4; 9 nucleotides line up with TRBD1. With 4 bases clipped from V and 0 bases from J, the junction kept 6 bases outside the gene matches. Germline CDR1 KGHSH, CDR2 LQKENI. There are 17 residues in the CDR3. The CDR3 protein is CASSQIGTGPTNEKLFF. The CDR3 DNA reads TGTGCCAGCTCACAGATCGGGACAGGGCCAACTAATGAAAAACTGTTTTTT. Full variable domain (remainder filled in from reference TRBV18 and TRBJ1-4): NAGVMQNPRHLVRRRGQEARLRCSPMKGHSHVYWYRQLPEEGLKFMVYLQKENIIDESGMPKERFSAEFPKEGPSILRIQQVVRGDSAAYFCASSQIGTGPTNEKLFFGSGTQLSVL.

This rearrangement joins TRBV7-5 to TRBJ2-3; the table assigns TRBD2, which was not confirmed against the DNA. TRBV7-5 corresponds to a pseudogene. CDR3 length equals 17 residues. The CDR3 reads CVRSWPPLAGGRDTQYF. CDR3 DNA sequence: TGTGTCAGAAGCTGGCCCCCTCTAGCGGGGGGTCGGGATACGCAGTATTTT.

The rearrangement uses TRBV29-1 and TRBJ2-7, with D possibly TRBD1 on 6 matching bases. This CDR3 has 12 residues. CDR1 and CDR2 (germline): SQVTM, ANQGSEA. Deletions cut 0 bases from V and 6 bases from J, with 9 bases between. The CDR3 is CSVEENRVEQYF. The CDR3 nucleotides read TGCAGCGTTGAAGAGAACAGGGTCGAGCAGTACTTC.

The chain recombines TRBV2 with TRBJ2-1, with D maybe TRBD1 (5 bases). V lost 6 bases, J lost 9 bases, and 15 bases lay in between. Germline lookup yields CDR1 SNHLY and CDR2 FYNNEI. The CDR3 contains 13 residues. CDR3 nucleotides: TGTGCCAGCAGCGACCAGGGTTTCGGTGAGCAGTTCTTC. This gives the protein CASSDQGFGEQFF.

The V and J genes are TRBV28 and TRBJ2-7; 9 positions agree with TRBD2. Germline trimming cut 5 bases from V and 5 bases from J; bases unmatched to any gene: 13. The CDR3 sequence is 16 residues long. Looked up from germline, CDR1 is MDHEN and CDR2 is SYDVKM. CDR3: CASSPPGGRAGDEQYF. For the CDR3, the DNA is TGTGCCAGCAGTCCTCCGGGCGGGAGGGCCGGAGACGAGCAGTACTTC.

The chain joins TRBV7-3 to TRBJ2-1, with D hard to call. The germline CDR1 and CDR2 sequences are SGHTA and FQGTGA. Trimming took off 5 bases at V and 9 bases at J, with 11 bases between the two ends. The CDR3 loop spans 12 amino acids. CDR3 coding DNA: TGTGCCAGCAGCCTCGCCCACGGTGAGCAGTTCTTC. Translating gives CASSLAHGEQFF. Full variable domain (remainder filled in from reference TRBV7-3 and TRBJ2-1): GAGVSQTPSNKVTEKGKYVELRCDPISGHTALYWYRQSLGQGPEFLIYFQGTGAADDSGLPNDRFFAVRPEGSVSTLKIQRTERGDSAVYLCASSLAHGEQFFGPGTRLTVL.

This clone was detected only once. The chain uses TRBV7-9 and TRBJ1-3, with a weak D call TRBD1 (5 bases). Germline CDR1 SEHNR, CDR2 FQNEAQ (reference sequence). V lost 5 bases and J lost 8, with 10 bases in between. This CDR3 is 12 amino acids long. In DNA, the CDR3 is TGTGCCAGCAGCCCAGCCAGGGACACCATATATTTT. Translated, it gives CASSPARDTIYF.

In its sample, this clone was seen once. V is TRBV27 and J is TRBJ2-3; TRBD2 matches 13 bases. V lost 5 bases, J lost 2 bases, and 7 bases stayed unmatched. CDR1 and CDR2 (germline): MNHEY, SMNVEV (reference sequence). The CDR3 has 17 amino acids. CDR3 DNA sequence: TGTGCCAGCAGTAAGGGACTAGCGGGGCAAAACACAGATACGCAGTATTTT. Translation gives CASSKGLAGQNTDTQYF.

The V gene is TRBV5-1, the J gene TRBJ2-5, with 9 bases lining up with TRBD2. With 2 bases clipped from V and 2 bases from J, the junction kept 4 bases outside the gene matches. The CDR3 spans 15 residues. Germline CDR1 SGHRS, CDR2 YFSETQ. CDR3 bases: TGCGCCAGCAGCTTTTCTAGCGGGACACAAGAGACCCAGTACTTC. Its translation: CASSFSSGTQETQYF. Supplemented by reference TRBV5-1 and TRBJ2-5, the full variable domain reads KAGVTQTPRYLIKTRGQQVTLSCSPISGHRSVSWYQQTPGQGLQFLFEYFSETQRNKGNFPGRFSGRQFSNSRSEMNVSTLELGDSALYLCASSFSSGTQETQYFGPGTRLLVL.

The chain has TRBV29-1 and TRBJ1-4; perhaps TRBD1 as D (6 bases). The CDR3 covers 14 residues. The V and J ends lost 6 bases and 5 bases respectively, with 16 bases between them. The germline V gene encodes CDR1 SQVTM and CDR2 ANQGSEA. For the CDR3, the DNA is TGCAGCGTGGGGGCCGGGTTGGGAAATGAAAAACTGTTTTTT. It is translated as CSVGAGLGNEKLFF.

This chain joins TRBV7-2 and TRBJ2-1; the D gene is possibly TRBD2 (5 bases). The V end was cut by 2 bases, the J end by 14 bases, with 16 bases between. This CDR3 spans 13 amino acids. The germline CDR1 and CDR2 sequences are SGHTA and FQGNSA. The CDR3 DNA reads TGTGCCAGCAGCTTAAGGCGGGCCCAGGCAGAGTTCTTC. It codes for CASSLRRAQAEFF.

The chain combines TRBV4-1 with TRBJ1-4; D may be TRBD1 (5 bases). Germline V CDR1 and CDR2: MGHRA, YSYEKL. CDR3 length equals 14 residues. The germline V and J ends were trimmed by 0 bases and 7 bases, with 9 bases remaining between them. The CDR3 reads CASSQEGLREKLFF. CDR3 nucleotide sequence: TGCGCCAGCAGCCAAGAGGGACTGCGTGAAAAACTGTTTTTT.

The V and J genes are TRBV19 and TRBJ1-5; D not resolved. Germline V gene lookup returns CDR1 LNHDA and CDR2 SQIVND (reference sequence). The CDR3 spans 16 residues. The V end lost 0 bases, the J end lost 1 base, and 10 bases lay between the germline ends. The CDR3 protein is CASSIDSGGSNQPQHF. For the CDR3, the DNA is TGTGCCAGTAGTATAGATAGCGGCGGAAGCAATCAGCCCCAGCATTTT.

The chain joins TRBV14 to TRBJ2-1; TRBD1 aligns across 10 bases. CDR3 length: 17 amino acids. The germline gives CDR1 SGHDN, CDR2 FVKESK. Trimming removed 3 bases from V and 7 bases from J; junction bases left unmatched: 12. The CDR3 loop reads CASSQILSGTGENEQFF. The CDR3 DNA is TGTGCCAGCAGCCAGATTTTGAGCGGGACAGGGGAAAATGAGCAGTTCTTC.

This clone was recorded only once. This sequence joins TRBV5-1 and TRBJ2-5, with D hard to call. CDR3 length equals 12 residues. Trimming took 0 bases from V and 6 from J, leaving 6 bases between them. Per the germline V gene, CDR1 is SGHRS and CDR2 is YFSETQ. The chain's CDR3 is CASSLDYQTQYF. The CDR3 coding sequence is TGCGCCAGCAGCTTGGATTATCAGACCCAGTACTTC.

This chain links TRBV25-1 with TRBJ2-5; 14 bases are shared with TRBD2. The CDR3 contains 16 residues. V gave up 3 bases and J gave up 5 bases; unmatched junction bases: 5. Germline CDR1 is MGHDK and CDR2 is SYGVNS. CDR3 in amino acids: CASSDTRTSGRETQYF. DNA for the CDR3: TGTGCCAGCAGTGATACGAGGACTAGCGGGAGGGAGACCCAGTACTTC.

V is TRBV7-8 and J is TRBJ2-1, with a tentative D call TRBD1 (5 bases). Trimming took 5 bases from V and 4 from J, leaving 15 bases between them. Germline V gene sequence: CDR1 SGHVS, CDR2 FQNEAQ. There are 15 residues in the CDR3. The CDR3 coding sequence is TGTGCCAGCAGCGCGACACAGGCTGTATACAATGAGCAGTTCTTC. Residues: CASSATQAVYNEQFF. Using reference TRBV7-8 and TRBJ2-1 for the parts outside the CDR3, the full variable domain is GAGVSQSPRYKVAKRGQDVALRCDPISGHVSLFWYQQALGQGPEFLTYFQNEAQLDKSGLPSDRFFAERPEGSVSTLKIQRTQQEDSAVYLCASSATQAVYNEQFFGPGTRLTVL.

V usage is TRBV2 and J usage is TRBJ2-1; a weak D match, TRBD2 (6 bases). Germline CDR1 reads SNHLY; CDR2 reads FYNNEI. Trimming removed 6 bases at V and 5 bases at J, with 17 bases between. The CDR3 runs to 15 residues. CDR3 nucleotides: TGTGCCAGCAGCGTACGACTAGGCAAGGACAATGAGCAGTTCTTC. Translating gives CASSVRLGKDNEQFF.

The V and J genes are TRBV24-1 and TRBJ2-3; the D gene is possibly TRBD1 (5 bases). CDR1 and CDR2 (germline): KGHDR, SFDVKD. The CDR3 loop spans 15 amino acids. V lost 3 bases, J lost 0 bases, and 9 bases lay in between. CDR3 nucleotides: TGTGCCACCAGTGATCAGGGCCAAAGCACAGATACGCAGTATTTT. Encoded protein: CATSDQGQSTDTQYF.

V gene TRBV19 combines with J gene TRBJ1-4; possible D gene TRBD1, 5 bases. The CDR3 is 13 residues long. V lost 3 bases to trimming and J lost 7 bases, with 9 bases between them. Germline CDR1 is LNHDA and CDR2 is SQIVND (reference sequence). The CDR3 is CASSIQGGEKLFF. The CDR3 nucleotides are TGTGCCAGTAGTATCCAGGGAGGTGAAAAACTGTTTTTT.